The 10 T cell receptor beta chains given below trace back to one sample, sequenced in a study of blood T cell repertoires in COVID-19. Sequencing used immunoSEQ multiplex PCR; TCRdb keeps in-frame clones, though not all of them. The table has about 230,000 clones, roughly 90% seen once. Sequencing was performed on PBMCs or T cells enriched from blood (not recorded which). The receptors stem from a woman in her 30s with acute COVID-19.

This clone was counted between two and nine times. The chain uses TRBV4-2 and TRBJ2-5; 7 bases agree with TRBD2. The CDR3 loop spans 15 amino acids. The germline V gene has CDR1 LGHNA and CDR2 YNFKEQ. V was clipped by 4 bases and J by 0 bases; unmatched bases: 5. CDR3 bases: TGTGCCAGCAGCCCGGTCGGGGGGAACCAAGAGACCCAGTACTTC. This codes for CASSPVGGNQETQYF.

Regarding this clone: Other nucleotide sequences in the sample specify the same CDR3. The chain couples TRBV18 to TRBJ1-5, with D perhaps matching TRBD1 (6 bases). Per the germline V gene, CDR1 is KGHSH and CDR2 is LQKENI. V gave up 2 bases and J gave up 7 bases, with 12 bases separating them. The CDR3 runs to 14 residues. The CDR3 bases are TGTGCCAGCTCACCAGCGGGGGCTGGGCAGCCCCAGCATTTT. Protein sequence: CASSPAGAGQPQHF.

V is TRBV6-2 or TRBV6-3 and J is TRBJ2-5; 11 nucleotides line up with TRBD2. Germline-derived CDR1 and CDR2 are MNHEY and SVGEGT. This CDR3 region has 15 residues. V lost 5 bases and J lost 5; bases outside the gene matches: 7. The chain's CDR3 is CASSPLAGGWETQYF. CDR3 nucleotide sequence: TGTGCCAGCAGTCCCCTAGCGGGGGGATGGGAGACCCAGTACTTC.

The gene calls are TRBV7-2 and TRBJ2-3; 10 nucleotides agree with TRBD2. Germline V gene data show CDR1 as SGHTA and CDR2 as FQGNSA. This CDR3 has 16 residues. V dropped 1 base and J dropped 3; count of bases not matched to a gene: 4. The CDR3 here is CASSLGSGGATDTQYF. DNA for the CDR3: TGTGCCAGCAGCTTAGGGAGCGGGGGGGCGACAGATACGCAGTATTTT.

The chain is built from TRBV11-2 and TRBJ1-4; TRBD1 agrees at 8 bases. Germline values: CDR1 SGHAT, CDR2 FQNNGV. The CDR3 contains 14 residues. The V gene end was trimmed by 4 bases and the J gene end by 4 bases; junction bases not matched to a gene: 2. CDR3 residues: CASSYTGGNEKLFF. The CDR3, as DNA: TGTGCCAGCAGCTACACAGGGGGTAATGAAAAACTGTTTTTT.

In DNA, the CDR3 is TGTGCCAGCAGCCCGGAGGCGGGGGGTCCCCAAGAGACCCAGTACTTC. Translated: CASSPEAGGPQETQYF. The gene calls are TRBV3-1 (or the pseudogene TRBV3-2) and TRBJ2-5; 8 bases match TRBD2. V was pared by 4 bases and J by 1 base, with 8 bases of the junction left unmatched. The germline V gene encodes CDR1 LGHDT and CDR2 YNNKEL (reference sequence). The CDR3 runs to 16 residues.

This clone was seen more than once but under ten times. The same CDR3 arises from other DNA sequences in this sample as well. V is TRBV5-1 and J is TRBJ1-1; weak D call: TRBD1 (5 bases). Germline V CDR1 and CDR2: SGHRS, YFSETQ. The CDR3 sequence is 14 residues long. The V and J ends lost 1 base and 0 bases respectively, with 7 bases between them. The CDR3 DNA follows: TGCGCCAGCAGCTTGACAGGAATGAACACTGAAGCTTTCTTT. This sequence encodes CASSLTGMNTEAFF.

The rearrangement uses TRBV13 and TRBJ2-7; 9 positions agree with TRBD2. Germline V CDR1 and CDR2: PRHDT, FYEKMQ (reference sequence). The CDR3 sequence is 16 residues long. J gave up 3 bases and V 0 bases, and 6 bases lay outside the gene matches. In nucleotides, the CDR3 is TGTGCCAGCAGCTTAGGGATGCGGGGGGGTCTCTACGAGCAGTACTTC. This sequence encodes CASSLGMRGGLYEQYF.

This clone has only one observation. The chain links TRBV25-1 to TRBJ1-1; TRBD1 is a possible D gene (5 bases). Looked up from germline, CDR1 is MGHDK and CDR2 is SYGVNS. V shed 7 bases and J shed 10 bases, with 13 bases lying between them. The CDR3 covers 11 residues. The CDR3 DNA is TGTGCCAGCACCGCGGGACTAGTAGCTTTCTTT. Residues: CASTAGLVAFF.

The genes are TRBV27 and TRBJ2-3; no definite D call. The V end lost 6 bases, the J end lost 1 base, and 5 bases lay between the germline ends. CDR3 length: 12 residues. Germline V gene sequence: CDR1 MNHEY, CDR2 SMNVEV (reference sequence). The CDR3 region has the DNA TGTGCCAGCAGCCATGGCACAGATACGCAGTATTTT. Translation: CASSHGTDTQYF.